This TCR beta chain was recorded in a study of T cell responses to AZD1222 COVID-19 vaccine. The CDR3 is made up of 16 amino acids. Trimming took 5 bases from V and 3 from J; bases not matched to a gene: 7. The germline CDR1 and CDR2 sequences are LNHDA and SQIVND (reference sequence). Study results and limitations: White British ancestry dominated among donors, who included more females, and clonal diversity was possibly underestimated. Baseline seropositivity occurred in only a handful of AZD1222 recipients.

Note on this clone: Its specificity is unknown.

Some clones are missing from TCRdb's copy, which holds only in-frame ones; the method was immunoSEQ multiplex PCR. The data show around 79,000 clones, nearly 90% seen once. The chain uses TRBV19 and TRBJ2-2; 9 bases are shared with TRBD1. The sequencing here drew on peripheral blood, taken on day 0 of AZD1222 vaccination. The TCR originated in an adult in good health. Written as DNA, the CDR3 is TGTGCCAGTAGTTTTTCGGGACAGGGATACACCGGGGAGCTGTTTTTT. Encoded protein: CASSFSGQGYTGELFF.